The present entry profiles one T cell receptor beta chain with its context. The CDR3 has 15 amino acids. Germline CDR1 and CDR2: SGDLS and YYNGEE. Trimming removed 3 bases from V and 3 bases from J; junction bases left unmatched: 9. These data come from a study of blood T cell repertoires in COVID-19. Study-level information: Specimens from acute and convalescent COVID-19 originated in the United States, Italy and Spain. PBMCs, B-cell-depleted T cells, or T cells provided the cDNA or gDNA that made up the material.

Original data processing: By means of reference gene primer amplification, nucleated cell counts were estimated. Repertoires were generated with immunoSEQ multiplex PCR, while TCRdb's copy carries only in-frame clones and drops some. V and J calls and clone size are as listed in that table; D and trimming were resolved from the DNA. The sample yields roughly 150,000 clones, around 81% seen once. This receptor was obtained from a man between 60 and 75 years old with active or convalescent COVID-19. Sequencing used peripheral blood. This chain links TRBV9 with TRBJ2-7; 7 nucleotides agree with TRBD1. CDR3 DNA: TGTGCCAGCAGCGCCGGACAGGCCTCCCACTACGAGCAGTACTTC. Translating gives CASSAGQASHYEQYF.